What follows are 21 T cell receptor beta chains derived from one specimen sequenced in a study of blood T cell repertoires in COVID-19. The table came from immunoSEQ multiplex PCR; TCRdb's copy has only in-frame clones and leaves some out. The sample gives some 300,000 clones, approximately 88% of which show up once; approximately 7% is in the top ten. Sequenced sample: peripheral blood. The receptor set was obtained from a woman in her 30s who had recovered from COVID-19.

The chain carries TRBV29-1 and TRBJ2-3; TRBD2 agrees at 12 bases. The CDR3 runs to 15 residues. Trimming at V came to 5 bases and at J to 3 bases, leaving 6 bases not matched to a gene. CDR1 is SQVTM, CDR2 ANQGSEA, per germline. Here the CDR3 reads CSVPAGTSGTDTQYF. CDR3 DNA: TGCAGCGTTCCCGCCGGGACTAGCGGGACAGATACGCAGTATTTT.

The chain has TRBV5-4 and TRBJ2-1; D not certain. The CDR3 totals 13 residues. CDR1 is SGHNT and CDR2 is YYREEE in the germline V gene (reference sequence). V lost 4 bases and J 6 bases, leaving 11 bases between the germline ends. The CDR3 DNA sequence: TGTGCCAGCAGCCCGGATGCGGCCAATGAGCAGTTCTTC. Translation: CASSPDAANEQFF.

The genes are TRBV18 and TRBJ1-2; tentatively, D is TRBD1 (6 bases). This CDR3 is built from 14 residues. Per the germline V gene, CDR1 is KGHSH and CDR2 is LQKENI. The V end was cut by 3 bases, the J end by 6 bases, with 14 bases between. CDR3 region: CASSPTGSENGYTF. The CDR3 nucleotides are TGTGCCAGCTCACCTACAGGGTCCGAAAATGGCTACACCTTC.

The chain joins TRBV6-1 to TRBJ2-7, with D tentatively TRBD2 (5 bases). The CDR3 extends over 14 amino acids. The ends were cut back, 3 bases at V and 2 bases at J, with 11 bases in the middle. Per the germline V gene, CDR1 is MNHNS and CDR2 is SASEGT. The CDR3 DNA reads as TGTGCCAGCAGTGAGAGGACGGGGACCTACGAGCAGTACTTC. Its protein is CASSERTGTYEQYF.

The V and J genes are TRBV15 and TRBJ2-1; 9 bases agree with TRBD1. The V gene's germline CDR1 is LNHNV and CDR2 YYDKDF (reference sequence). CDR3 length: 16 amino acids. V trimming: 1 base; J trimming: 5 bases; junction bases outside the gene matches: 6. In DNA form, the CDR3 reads TGTGCCACCAGCAGAGGCCCGGGACAGGGTAACAATGAGCAGTTCTTC. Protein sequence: CATSRGPGQGNNEQFF.

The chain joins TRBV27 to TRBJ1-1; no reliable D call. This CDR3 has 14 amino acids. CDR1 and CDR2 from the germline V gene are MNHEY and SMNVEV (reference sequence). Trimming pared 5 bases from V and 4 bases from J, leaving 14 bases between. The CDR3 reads CASSPPTLPTEAFF. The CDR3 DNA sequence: TGTGCCAGCAGTCCCCCGACACTCCCCACTGAAGCTTTCTTT.

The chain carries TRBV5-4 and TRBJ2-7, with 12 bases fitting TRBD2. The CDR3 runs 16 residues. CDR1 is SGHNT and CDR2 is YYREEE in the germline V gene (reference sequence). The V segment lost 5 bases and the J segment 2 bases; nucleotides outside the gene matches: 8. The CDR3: CASSTSSGGGTYEQYF. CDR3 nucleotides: TGTGCCAGCAGTACGTCTAGCGGGGGGGGGACCTACGAGCAGTACTTC.

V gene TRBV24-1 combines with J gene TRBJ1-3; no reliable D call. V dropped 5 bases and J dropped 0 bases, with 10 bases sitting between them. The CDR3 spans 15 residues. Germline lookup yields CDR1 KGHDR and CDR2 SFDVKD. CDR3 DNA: TGTGCCACCAGTGCAGCACAGCACTCTGGAAACACCATATATTTT. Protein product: CATSAAQHSGNTIYF.

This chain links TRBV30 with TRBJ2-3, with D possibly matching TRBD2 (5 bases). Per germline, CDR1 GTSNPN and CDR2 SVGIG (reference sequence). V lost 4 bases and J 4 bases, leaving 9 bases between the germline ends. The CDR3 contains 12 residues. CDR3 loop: CAWKGGPDTQYF. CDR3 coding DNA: TGTGCCTGGAAGGGCGGGCCAGATACGCAGTATTTT. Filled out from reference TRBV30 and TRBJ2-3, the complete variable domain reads SQTIHQWPATLVQPVGSPLSLECTVEGTSNPNLYWYRQAAGRGLQLLFYSVGIGQISSEVPQNLSASRPQDRQFILSSKKLLLSDSGFYLCAWKGGPDTQYFGPGTRLTVL.

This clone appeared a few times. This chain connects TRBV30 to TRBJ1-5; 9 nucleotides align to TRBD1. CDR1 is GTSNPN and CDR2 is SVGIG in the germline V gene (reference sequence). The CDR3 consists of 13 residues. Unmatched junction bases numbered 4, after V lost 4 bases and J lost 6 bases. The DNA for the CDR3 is TGTGCCTGGAAAGGACAGGGGACTCAGCCCCAGCATTTT. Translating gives CAWKGQGTQPQHF.

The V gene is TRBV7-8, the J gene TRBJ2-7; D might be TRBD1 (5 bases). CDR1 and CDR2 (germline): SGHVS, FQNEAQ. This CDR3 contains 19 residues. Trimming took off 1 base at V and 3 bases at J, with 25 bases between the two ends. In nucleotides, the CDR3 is TGTGCCAGCAGCTTAGGTTTTTACAGGCCAAATAAAATAGACTACGAGCAGTACTTC. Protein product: CASSLGFYRPNKIDYEQYF.

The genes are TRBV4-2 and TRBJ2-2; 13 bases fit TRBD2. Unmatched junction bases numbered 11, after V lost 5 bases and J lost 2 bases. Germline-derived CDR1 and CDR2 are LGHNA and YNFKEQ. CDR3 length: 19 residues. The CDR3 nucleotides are TGTGCCAGCAGCTCCTGGACTAGCGGGGGCCTAGATAACACCGGGGAGCTGTTTTTT. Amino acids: CASSSWTSGGLDNTGELFF.

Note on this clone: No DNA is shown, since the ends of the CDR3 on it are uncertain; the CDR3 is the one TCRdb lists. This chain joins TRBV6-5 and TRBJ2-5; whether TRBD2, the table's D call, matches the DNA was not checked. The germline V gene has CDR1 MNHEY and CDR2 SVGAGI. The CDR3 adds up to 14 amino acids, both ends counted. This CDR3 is CASSFWERGETQYF.

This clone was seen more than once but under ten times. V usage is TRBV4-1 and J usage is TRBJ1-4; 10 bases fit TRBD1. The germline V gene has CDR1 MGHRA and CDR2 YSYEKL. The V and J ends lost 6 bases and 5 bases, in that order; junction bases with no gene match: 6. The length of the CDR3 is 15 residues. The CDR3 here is CASRGSDRGNEKLFF. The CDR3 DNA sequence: TGCGCCAGCAGAGGGTCGGACAGGGGGAATGAAAAACTGTTTTTT.

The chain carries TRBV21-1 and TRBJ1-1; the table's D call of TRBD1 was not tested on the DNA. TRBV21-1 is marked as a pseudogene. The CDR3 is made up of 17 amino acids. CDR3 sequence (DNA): TGTGCCAGCAGCAAAGCGCACAGACCAGAAATGAACACTGAAGCTTTCTTT. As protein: CASSKAHRPEMNTEAFF.

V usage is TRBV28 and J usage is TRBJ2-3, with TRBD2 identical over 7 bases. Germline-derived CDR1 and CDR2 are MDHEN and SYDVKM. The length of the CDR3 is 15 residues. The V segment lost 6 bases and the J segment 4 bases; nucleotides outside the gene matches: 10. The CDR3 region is CASSSGGGSADTQYF. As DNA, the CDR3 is TGTGCCAGCAGCTCCGGGGGAGGGAGTGCAGATACGCAGTATTTT. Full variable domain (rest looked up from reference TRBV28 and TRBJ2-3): DVKVTQSSRYLVKRTGEKVFLECVQDMDHENMFWYRQDPGLGLRLIYFSYDVKMKEKGDIPEGYSVSREKKERFSLILESASTNQTSMYLCASSSGGGSADTQYFGPGTRLTVL.

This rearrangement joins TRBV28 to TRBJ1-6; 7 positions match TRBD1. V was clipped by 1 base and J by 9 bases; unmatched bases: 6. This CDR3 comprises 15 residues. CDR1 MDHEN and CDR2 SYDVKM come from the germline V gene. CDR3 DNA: TGTGCCAGCAGTTTATATTTACAGGGGACTTCACCCCTCCACTTT. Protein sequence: CASSLYLQGTSPLHF.

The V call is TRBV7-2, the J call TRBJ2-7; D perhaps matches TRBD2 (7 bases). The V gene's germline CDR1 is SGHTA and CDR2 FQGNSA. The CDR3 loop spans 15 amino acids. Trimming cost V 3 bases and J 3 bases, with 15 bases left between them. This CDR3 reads CASSFQRGGYYEQYF. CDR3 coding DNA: TGTGCCAGCAGCTTTCAGAGGGGGGGGTACTACGAGCAGTACTTC.

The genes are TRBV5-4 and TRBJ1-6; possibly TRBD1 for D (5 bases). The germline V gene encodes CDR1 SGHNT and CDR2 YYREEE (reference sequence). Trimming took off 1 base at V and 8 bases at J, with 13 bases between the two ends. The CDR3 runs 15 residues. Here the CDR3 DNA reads TGTGCCAGCAGCTTGTGGTCAGGGAGGGATTCACCCCTCCACTTT. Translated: CASSLWSGRDSPLHF.

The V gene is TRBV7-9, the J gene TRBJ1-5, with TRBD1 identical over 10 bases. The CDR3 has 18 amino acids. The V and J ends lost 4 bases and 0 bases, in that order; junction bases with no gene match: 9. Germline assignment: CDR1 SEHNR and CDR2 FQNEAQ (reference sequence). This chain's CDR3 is CASSSGTGAHYSNQPQHF. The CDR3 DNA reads TGTGCCAGCAGCTCCGGGACAGGGGCTCACTATAGCAATCAGCCCCAGCATTTT.

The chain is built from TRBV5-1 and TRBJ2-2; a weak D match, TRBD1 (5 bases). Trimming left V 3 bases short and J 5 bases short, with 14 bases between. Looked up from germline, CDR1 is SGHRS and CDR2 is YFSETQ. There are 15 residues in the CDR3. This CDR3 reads CASSSLLGPTGELFF. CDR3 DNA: TGCGCCAGCAGCTCCCTCTTGGGGCCGACCGGGGAGCTGTTTTTT.